What follows are 28 T cell receptor beta chains derived from one specimen sequenced in a study of blood T cell repertoires in COVID-19. This table comes from immunoSEQ multiplex PCR, and its TCRdb copy is limited to in-frame clones, with some not included. This sample yields some 160,000 clones, of which roughly 80% are seen a single time; approximately 3% belongs to the top ten. The sample taken for sequencing was PBMCs or T cells enriched from blood (not recorded which). These receptors originate from an older woman who had recovered from COVID-19.

The rearrangement links TRBV9 to TRBJ2-3; 11 bases map to TRBD2. The trim removed 0 bases at V and 2 bases at J, leaving 5 bases unmatched. CDR1 is SGDLS, CDR2 YYNGEE, per germline. This CDR3 comprises 17 residues. The CDR3 is CASSVEGSGGATDTQYF. The CDR3 nucleotides read TGTGCCAGCAGCGTAGAGGGTAGCGGGGGGGCCACAGATACGCAGTATTTT.

V and J are TRBV5-1 and TRBJ1-2, with 9 bases aligning to TRBD1. Germline CDR1 is SGHRS and CDR2 is YFSETQ. This CDR3 is built from 15 residues. J lost 4 bases, V lost 2 bases, and 6 bases had no gene match. Here the CDR3 reads CASSFGDREGYGYTF. Written as DNA, the CDR3 is TGCGCCAGCAGCTTCGGGGACAGGGAGGGCTATGGCTACACCTTC.

The chain carries TRBV10-3 and TRBJ1-2, with a possible D match to TRBD1 (5 bases). This CDR3 comprises 13 residues. The V end was cut by 8 bases, the J end by 3 bases, with 13 bases between. The germline gives CDR1 ENHRY, CDR2 SYGVKD. CDR3 bases: TGTGCCATCTCACTACAGGCGGACTATGGCTACACCTTC. Translating it yields CAISLQADYGYTF.

The chain employs TRBV4-1 and TRBJ2-2, with D unresolved. V was clipped by 0 bases and J by 6 bases, with 17 bases between them. The CDR3 is made up of 17 amino acids. Germline values: CDR1 MGHRA, CDR2 YSYEKL. Here the CDR3 DNA reads TGCGCCAGCAGCCAAGACCCTAGGTCTACCGGCGCCGGGGAGCTGTTTTTT. The encoded protein is CASSQDPRSTGAGELFF.

The gene calls are TRBV7-2 and TRBJ2-1; D unresolved. Germline V gene data show CDR1 as SGHTA and CDR2 as FQGNSA. V dropped 7 bases and J dropped 3 bases, with 4 bases sitting between them. The CDR3 totals 11 residues. The CDR3 nucleotides read TGTGCCAGCACCGGCTACAATGAGCAGTTCTTC. As protein: CASTGYNEQFF.

In this sample, this clone turned up once. CDR3 region: CASSQGGQGWAGNTIYF. Written as DNA, the CDR3 is TGTGCCAGCAGCCAAGGGGGACAGGGGTGGGCTGGAAACACCATATATTTT. The V gene is TRBV3-1 (or the pseudogene TRBV3-2), the J gene TRBJ1-3; 10 bases line up with TRBD1. This CDR3 is built from 17 residues. CDR1 and CDR2 from the germline V gene are LGHDT and YNNKEL (reference sequence). The V and J ends lost 1 base and 2 bases, in that order; junction bases with no gene match: 5.

The V and J genes are TRBV7-8 and TRBJ1-2; D gene uncertain. Between the trimmed V and J ends, which lost 5 bases and 5 bases, there was a span of 30 bases. This CDR3 has 19 residues. Per the germline V gene, CDR1 is SGHVS and CDR2 is FQNEAQ. The CDR3 region has the DNA TGTGCCAGCAGCCCCCGTCGAGAGGGATCCACCTCCAACTCGTATGGCTACACCTTC. Its protein is CASSPRREGSTSNSYGYTF.

This clone occurred once. Here the CDR3 DNA reads TGCGCCAGCAGCTTGAGTAGTCAGGGCCCTCTTGGCTACACCTTC. Translating gives CASSLSSQGPLGYTF. The chain recombines TRBV5-1 with TRBJ1-2; possibly TRBD1 for D (5 bases). The CDR3 totals 15 residues. Between the trimmed V and J ends, which lost 1 base and 7 bases, there was a span of 17 bases. Germline CDR1 SGHRS, CDR2 YFSETQ.

The chain recombines TRBV12-3 or TRBV12-4 with TRBJ2-7, with D unclear. The CDR3 sequence is 12 residues long. Trimming cost V 4 bases and J 4 bases, with 8 bases left between them. This CDR3 reads CASSWIGYEQYF. The CDR3 DNA reads as TGTGCCAGCAGTTGGATCGGGTACGAGCAGTACTTC.

This clone came up a few times. This chain uses TRBV30 with TRBJ2-3; 8 bases line up with TRBD2. Trimming took 6 bases from V and 0 from J; bases not matched to a gene: 5. Looked up from germline, CDR1 is GTSNPN and CDR2 is SVGIG (reference sequence). The CDR3 is 14 amino acids. The CDR3 bases are TGTGCCTGCCCAGTAGCGGGAAGCACAGATACGCAGTATTTT. Protein product: CACPVAGSTDTQYF.

This clone was observed once. The chain recombines TRBV5-1 with TRBJ1-6; 8 bases align to TRBD1. The CDR3 totals 16 residues. J lost 7 bases, V lost 3 bases, and 9 bases had no gene match. Germline assignment: CDR1 SGHRS and CDR2 YFSETQ. The CDR3 protein is CASSSRTGLENSPLHF. CDR3 nucleotides: TGCGCCAGCAGCTCCCGGACAGGGTTGGAGAATTCACCCCTCCACTTT. Full variable domain (rest looked up from reference TRBV5-1 and TRBJ1-6): KAGVTQTPRYLIKTRGQQVTLSCSPISGHRSVSWYQQTPGQGLQFLFEYFSETQRNKGNFPGRFSGRQFSNSRSEMNVSTLELGDSALYLCASSSRTGLENSPLHFGNGTRLTVT.

The V and J genes are TRBV18 and TRBJ1-5; D ambiguous. Germline V CDR1 and CDR2: KGHSH, LQKENI. This CDR3 is 13 amino acids long. Trimming removed 1 base from V and 11 bases from J, with 12 bases in between. The CDR3 nucleotides are TGTGCCAGCTCACCACGAGTTGAGGCGTCCCAGCATTTT. It specifies CASSPRVEASQHF. The complete variable domain, with remaining parts taken from reference TRBV18 and TRBJ1-5, reads NAGVMQNPRHLVRRRGQEARLRCSPMKGHSHVYWYRQLPEEGLKFMVYLQKENIIDESGMPKERFSAEFPKEGPSILRIQQVVRGDSAAYFCASSPRVEASQHFGDGTRLSIL.

The rearrangement links TRBV5-6 to TRBJ1-2, with TRBD1 as a possible D gene (6 bases). CDR1 is SGHDT, CDR2 YYEEEE, per germline. Trimming took off 4 bases at V and 1 base at J, with 14 bases between the two ends. This CDR3 is built from 15 residues. The CDR3 nucleotides are TGTGCCAGCAGCACCCTGACAGGTCTTAACTATGGCTACACCTTC. Its protein product is CASSTLTGLNYGYTF.

This clone appeared a single time. The chain couples TRBV7-2 to TRBJ2-7; 8 bases are a match to TRBD2. The CDR3 is 15 residues long. The germline V gene encodes CDR1 SGHTA and CDR2 FQGNSA. J gave up 0 bases and V 5 bases, and 6 bases lay outside the gene matches. The CDR3 region is CASSTRGRSSYEQYF. The DNA of the CDR3 is TGTGCCAGCAGCACTCGCGGGAGGAGCTCCTACGAGCAGTACTTC. Using reference TRBV7-2 and TRBJ2-7 for the parts outside the CDR3, the full variable domain is GAGVSQSPSNKVTEKGKDVELRCDPISGHTALYWYRQSLGQGLEFLIYFQGNSAPDKSGLPSDRFSAERTGGSVSTLTIQRTQQEDSAVYLCASSTRGRSSYEQYFGPGTRLTVT.

A single count supports this clone. The chain couples TRBV6-5 to TRBJ2-3, with 11 bases identical to TRBD2. Germline assignment: CDR1 MNHEY and CDR2 SVGAGI. Trimming removed 2 bases from V and 5 bases from J; junction bases left unmatched: 6. The CDR3 has 16 amino acids. The CDR3 sequence is CASSYQVAGGQDTQYF. CDR3 DNA: TGTGCCAGCAGTTACCAGGTAGCGGGGGGGCAAGATACGCAGTATTTT.

V is TRBV29-1 and J is TRBJ2-2; the D gene is possibly TRBD2 (6 bases). The germline CDR1 and CDR2 sequences are SQVTM and ANQGSEA. The CDR3 has 15 amino acids. The V and J ends lost 6 bases and 6 bases respectively, with 20 bases between them. CDR3 nucleotide sequence: TGCAGCGTGGCGGCAACTAGCTCTGGTCCCGGGGAGCTGTTTTTT. This codes for CSVAATSSGPGELFF.

The chain has TRBV6-5 and TRBJ1-1, with D unresolved. CDR1 is MNHEY, CDR2 SVGAGI, per germline. V dropped 5 bases and J dropped 2 bases, with 9 bases sitting between them. This CDR3 spans 13 amino acids. The CDR3 here is CASSQHENTEAFF. The CDR3 region has the DNA TGTGCCAGCAGTCAACACGAAAACACTGAAGCTTTCTTT.

J is TRBJ1-1 and V is TRBV29-1; TRBD1 is a possible D gene (5 bases). CDR3 length: 13 amino acids. Germline assignment: CDR1 SQVTM and CDR2 ANQGSEA. Trimming took 4 bases from V and 4 from J, leaving 13 bases between them. CDR3 sequence reads: CSVGRGPSTEAFF. CDR3 DNA: TGCAGCGTTGGGCGGGGACCGAGCACTGAAGCTTTCTTT.

The chain couples TRBV27 to TRBJ1-2; D is unresolved. The CDR3 is 13 amino acids. With 3 bases removed from V and 4 bases from J, the gap between germline ends came to 9 bases. Germline values: CDR1 MNHEY, CDR2 SMNVEV (reference sequence). Written as DNA, the CDR3 is TGTGCCAGCAGTTTCAGCGGACCCTATGGCTACACCTTC. This sequence encodes CASSFSGPYGYTF.

This clone was counted many times. Other DNA sequences in this sample translate to the same CDR3. The chain recombines TRBV27 with TRBJ1-1; no definite D call. Trimming removed 0 bases from V and 0 bases from J, with 8 bases in between. Germline V CDR1 and CDR2: MNHEY, SMNVEV (reference sequence). This CDR3 region has 15 residues. The CDR3 nucleotides are TGTGCCAGCAGTTTATCCCCCGGGATGAACACTGAAGCTTTCTTT. It is translated as CASSLSPGMNTEAFF.

This clone has just a few counts. This chain links TRBV6-5 with TRBJ1-2; a possible D gene is TRBD1 (6 bases). The CDR3 is 13 amino acids. V lost 5 bases, J lost 3 bases, and 10 bases lay in between. The germline V gene has CDR1 MNHEY and CDR2 SVGAGI. The CDR3 protein is CASSPQGHYGYTF. CDR3 in DNA: TGTGCCAGCAGTCCACAGGGCCACTATGGCTACACCTTC.

The chain links TRBV19 to TRBJ1-1; TRBD1 matches at 9 bases. The ends lost 7 bases at V and 7 bases at J; junction bases unmatched: 7. The CDR3 length is 13 residues. CDR1 and CDR2 from the germline V gene are LNHDA and SQIVND (reference sequence). This CDR3 is CASKDRGRNEAFF. The CDR3 DNA reads as TGTGCCAGTAAGGACAGGGGCAGGAATGAAGCTTTCTTT.

V is TRBV30 and J is TRBJ2-6; TRBD1 matches at 9 bases. Per the germline V gene, CDR1 is GTSNPN and CDR2 is SVGIG (reference sequence). The CDR3 covers 15 residues. Unmatched junction bases numbered 4, after V lost 5 bases and J lost 2 bases. CDR3 sequence: CAWATGGAGANVLTF. CDR3 in DNA: TGTGCCTGGGCGACAGGGGGAGCTGGGGCCAACGTCCTGACTTTC.

J is TRBJ1-1 and V is TRBV7-8; no clear D. V gave up 0 bases and J gave up 0 bases, with 8 bases separating them. This CDR3 is built from 15 residues. Per germline, CDR1 SGHVS and CDR2 FQNEAQ. DNA of the CDR3: TGTGCCAGCAGCTTAGCCAAGCTTTTGAACACTGAAGCTTTCTTT. Encoded protein: CASSLAKLLNTEAFF.

The CDR3 loop is CASSKDLMRGGTTDTQYF. The CDR3 DNA reads TGTGCCAGCAGCAAAGACTTGATGCGGGGGGGAACCACAGATACGCAGTATTTT. This chain connects TRBV7-2 to TRBJ2-3; 9 nucleotides line up with TRBD2. CDR3 length: 18 amino acids. Germline V gives CDR1 SGHTA, CDR2 FQGNSA. V dropped 5 bases and J dropped 2; count of bases not matched to a gene: 14.

This clone appeared once. The V and J genes are TRBV4-1 and TRBJ1-1; D perhaps matches TRBD1 (5 bases). Trimming removed 2 bases from V and 3 bases from J, with 16 bases in between. The germline V gene has CDR1 MGHRA and CDR2 YSYEKL. The CDR3 extends over 16 amino acids. CDR3 loop: CASSQHPQGADTEAFF. In DNA form, the CDR3 reads TGCGCCAGCAGCCAACATCCTCAGGGCGCGGACACTGAAGCTTTCTTT.

This sequence joins TRBV5-1 and TRBJ2-5; 8 bases are a match to TRBD1. This CDR3 comprises 19 residues. Germline assignment: CDR1 SGHRS and CDR2 YFSETQ. V lost 4 bases, J lost 4 bases, and 21 bases stayed unmatched. CDR3 protein: CASSAGVAGGFNTIETQYF. The CDR3 nucleotides read TGCGCCAGCAGCGCTGGAGTAGCAGGGGGCTTCAATACAATAGAGACCCAGTACTTC.

The chain employs TRBV5-1 and TRBJ2-1; D not resolved. The CDR3 loop spans 14 amino acids. Germline values: CDR1 SGHRS, CDR2 YFSETQ. V dropped 0 bases and J dropped 4 bases, with 8 bases sitting between them. The CDR3 here is CASSLGTGYNEQFF. CDR3 nucleotide sequence: TGCGCCAGCAGCTTGGGAACGGGTTACAATGAGCAGTTCTTC.